Listed below are T cell receptor beta chains from one sample, sequenced in a study of identical twins. MiXCR was run by TCRdb on the 5' RACE reads, yielding one entry per CDR3 protein. The table includes about 550,000 distinct CDR3 sequences, around 24% detected once. This sample was shared with a second study, whose subject was yellow fever vaccine responses in identical twins.

Sequencing used CD4+ T cells sorted from blood. Receptors were obtained from a woman between 18 and 29 years old in good health. The conserved cysteine and the conserved F or W are not part of the CDR3 here. A D gene is named only where the DNA matches it firmly.

D gene,J gene,V gene,CDR3 protein
NA,TRBJ1-1,TRBV7-2,ASSAQGLNTEAF
TRBD2,TRBJ2-2,TRBV7-3,ASSSGTSGRYDTGELF
NA,TRBJ2-1,TRBV28,ASSSPLNNEQF
NA,TRBJ2-2,TRBV5-1,ASSPRTDNTGELF
NA,TRBJ2-1,TRBV28,ASSIILKEQF
TRBD1,TRBJ1-6,TRBV25-1,ASSVRGSSPLH
TRBD2,TRBJ2-7,TRBV6-1,ASSEAGLAMREQY
TRBD1,TRBJ2-5,TRBV18,ASSPLPGTAQETQY
NA,TRBJ2-6,TRBV5-1,ASSLSAGYGANVLT
NA,TRBJ2-1,TRBV19,ASSSQGLNEQF
NA,TRBJ1-1,TRBV9,ASSSRTDMNTEAF
NA,TRBJ2-2,TRBV3-1,ASSQWAADTGELF
TRBD2,TRBJ2-5,TRBV10-3,AISSAGGKETQY
NA,TRBJ2-1,TRBV6-1,ASQEAGNNEQF
TRBD1,TRBJ1-2,TRBV5-1,ASSLAGTGGSYGYT
NA,TRBJ1-1,TRBV7-9,ASSYRDLGEAF
NA,TRBJ2-2,TRBV12-3/TRBV12-4,ASRPAGTGELF
NA,TRBJ1-1,TRBV5-6,ASSLAKQGGWAEAF
TRBD1,TRBJ2-2,TRBV12-3/TRBV12-4,ASSYGQATGELF
TRBD2,TRBJ2-7,TRBV20-1,SARDIASGYSYEQY
NA,TRBJ2-1,TRBV11-3,ASSLAGYDEQF
TRBD2,TRBJ2-5,TRBV12-3/TRBV12-4,ASSPRGGGETQY
NA,TRBJ2-3,TRBV5-5,ASSSRSGSTDTQY
NA,TRBJ2-1,TRBV20-1,SAPDGGIDEQF
NA,TRBJ2-5,TRBV20-1,SARSETQY
TRBD2,TRBJ2-1,TRBV7-3,ASSSRGGGPDEQF
NA,TRBJ1-2,TRBV5-1,ASSLGATAYSNYGYT
TRBD1,TRBJ1-6,TRBV5-1,ASSWTGNNSPLH
TRBD2,TRBJ2-7,TRBV6-2/TRBV6-3,ATSGTSGSALYEQY
TRBD2,TRBJ2-3,TRBV12-3/TRBV12-4,AISLGGTRRGLSDTQY
NA,TRBJ2-5,TRBV11-2,ASSTTGKETQY
TRBD2,TRBJ2-1,TRBV5-6,ASTTSGRAADEQF
TRBD2,TRBJ2-4,TRBV20-1,SARDLTSGTSAKNIQY
NA,TRBJ2-2,TRBV5-1,ASSVRTPGSGELF
NA,TRBJ2-5,TRBV20-1,SARGGAGPSQETQY
NA,TRBJ2-2,TRBV2,ASSGAAVNTGELF
TRBD1,TRBJ2-1,TRBV3-1,ASSQGVQGSEQF
NA,TRBJ2-4,TRBV6-1,ASSEALTGIAKNIQY
TRBD2,TRBJ2-7,TRBV28,ASSLMASGSYEQY
NA,TRBJ1-1,TRBV5-1,ASSPGVDRMNTEAF
TRBD1,TRBJ1-2,TRBV7-9,ASSSGQGNDGYT
NA,TRBJ2-3,TRBV20-1,SARLQFYTDTQY
TRBD1,TRBJ2-7,TRBV3-1,ASSQFGTVYEQY
NA,TRBJ2-1,TRBV3-1,ASSQGTGASNEQF
TRBD2,TRBJ2-1,TRBV25-1,ASLSGGASEQF
NA,TRBJ2-1,TRBV12-3/TRBV12-4,ASSYAGQSYNEQF
TRBD1,TRBJ1-4,TRBV6-1,ASSWGQGEKLF
NA,TRBJ2-7,TRBV7-8,ASSLDRSYEQY
TRBD2,TRBJ2-7,TRBV9,ASSKREFSYEQY